This T cell receptor beta chain was captured by sequencing in a study of PD-1 blockade in classical Hodgkin lymphoma (dated by TCRdb to the early 2020s). In the study overall: Nivolumab dosing was 3 mg/kg intravenously every 2 weeks, continuing until either disease progression or unacceptable toxicity. The study used TCR beta sequencing and CyTOF to define a peripheral blood immune signature of response to PD-1 blockade in classical Hodgkin lymphoma. Study-wide conclusions, independent of this receptor: A significant rise by C4D1 was seen in CD4+ but not CD8+ TCR diversity (p=0.0027 vs p=0.16), with the rise being most apparent in complete responders (p=0.02). The study was limited to a single clinical trial cohort, and causes of repertoire differences, possibly disease activity or prior therapy, remained undefined. Baseline diversity similar to that of newly diagnosed patients was observed in trial patients achieving complete response, whereas significantly lower diversity was observed in partial responders and progressors. Diversity was lower in patients who began nivolumab less than 1 year after ASCT, so these patients were left out of later analyses to avoid confounding by immune reconstitution. Baseline TCR diversity was reported to be lower in newly diagnosed patients than in healthy donors and to be lower still in relapsed/refractory patients.

In regard to this clone: Its antigen has not been determined. Nothing much larger sits one base from this clone, and base qualities are not available.

Genomic DNA was isolated using the Qiagen DNeasy kit from unsorted PBMCs as well as from negatively selected CD4+ and CD8+ fractions. Using primers that anneal to V and J segments, immunoSEQ multiplex PCR amplified the TCR beta CDR3 regions. A synthetic immune receptor repertoire was used to minimize amplification bias, and remaining bias was computationally removed after sequencing. The study's own analysis went as follows. Repertoire diversity was quantified as the Shannon entropy index using custom Python scripts. Unsorted, CD4+ and CD8+ repertoires were examined separately, except in combined analyses, for which CD4+ and CD8+ sequences were merged in silico. Clonal expansion was defined as at least a 2-fold frequency increase after treatment relative to C1D1, with a pseudocount of 0.5 for undetected baseline clones. Clones with 0 or 1 copy at C1D1 were defined as singleton clones, while clones with 2 or more copies were defined as non-singleton clones. Clones expanded in unsorted samples were labelled as CD4+, CD8+ or unknown by matching protein sequences in sorted samples from the same patient. Wilcoxon tests on paired samples were used to test changes in diversity from C1D1 to C4D1. Held by TCRdb, this immuneACCESS table contains in-frame sequences only and omits some clones. Under half of the omission traces to an unresolved V gene where checked; the cause of the rest is unknown. V and J calls and clone size come straight from that table; D and trimming were deduced from the DNA. The sample records 10,000 to 15,000 clones, 70% to 85% of which are singletons. The top ten hold roughly 0.88% of the sample.

This specimen's time point label, per the study, means: cycle 4 day 1 (C4D1), after about 6 weeks of nivolumab. Every trial patient had relapsed following autologous stem cell transplantation, and prior brentuximab vedotin exposure was what differed among cohorts A, B and C. A Miltenyi CD4+ T cell isolation kit was used for magnetic negative selection to purify CD4+ T cells from thawed PBMCs. The trial cohort included more than 55 patients with relapsed/refractory classical Hodgkin lymphoma, and each patient had a best overall response of complete response, partial response or progressive disease. In the multi-cohort phase II CheckMate 205 trial, trial patients received single-agent nivolumab. An independent review committee assessed best overall response by applying the 2007 International Working Group response criteria. Trial PBMCs were obtained immediately prior to nivolumab initiation (C1D1) and on therapy at cycle 2 day 1 and cycle 4 day 1. After peripheral blood was drawn into 8 mL Vacutainer Cell Preparation Tubes, PBMCs were isolated by centrifugation and then cryopreserved. Purified CD4+ and CD8+ fractions were prepared only for cases in which an additional PBMC sample was available. On LS columns in a quadroMACS separator, the magnetically labelled cells were depleted, and the flow-through was collected as the purified fraction.

The germline V gene encodes CDR1 MDHEN and CDR2 SYDVKM. V drops 4 bases and J drops 4 bases, leaving 16 bases in between. CDR3 length: 15 amino acids, cysteine to phenylalanine. This entry keeps only the CDR3 DNA: 45 bases, framed from base 1. The specimen comprised CD4+ T cells from blood, sampled before the fourth cycle of nivolumab. The TCR sequence derives from a human donor with classical Hodgkin lymphoma. The V and J segments used are TRBV28 and TRBJ1-1, with an unclear D gene assignment. The CDR3 protein is CASSSPRLWSTEAFF. The sequenced DNA: TGTGCCAGCAGTTCCCCCCGATTATGGAGCACTGAAGCTTTCTTT.